The rows below give T cell receptor beta chains drawn from one sample of a study of human T cells and chemical hapten exposure. TCRdb used MiXCR to reprocess the RACE reads, holding one entry per CDR3 protein. The profile shows some 170,000 distinct CDR3 sequences, roughly 25% of them singletons. This material consisted of whole blood, taken in connection with sensitization to the hapten diphenylcyclopropenone (DPC). The receptors originated from a woman aged 18-29 years with alopecia areata. Some clones in this sample may be carry-over from other donors' samples. CDR3s include the opening cysteine and the closing phenylalanine or tryptophan. The D gene is left open where the match is weak. Some rows mark clone size as missing; the rest say once, few, many or name a class of expanded clone.

D: NA; J: TRBJ1-2; size: NA; V: TRBV27; CDR3: CAVRGQGQSGYTF; DNA: TGTGCCGTCCGCGGGCAAGGACAGTCTGGCTACACCTTC
D: NA; J: TRBJ1-4; size: NA; V: TRBV29-1; CDR3: CSVVSNEKLFF; DNA: TGCAGCGTTGTATCGAATGAAAAACTGTTTTTT
D: NA; J: TRBJ1-2; size: NA; V: TRBV18; CDR3: CASSPGRNYGYTF; DNA: TGTGCCAGCTCGCCGGGACGGAACTATGGCTACACCTTC
D: TRBD2; J: TRBJ2-3; size: few; V: TRBV20-1; CDR3: CSARGWGLADRDTQYF; DNA: TGCAGTGCTAGGGGGTGGGGACTAGCAGACCGAGATACGCAGTATTTT
D: TRBD1; J: TRBJ2-7; size: few; V: TRBV30; CDR3: CAWSVGQGVYEQYF; DNA: TGTGCCTGGAGTGTAGGACAGGGAGTCTACGAGCAGTACTTC
D: NA; J: TRBJ1-1; size: NA; V: TRBV5-1; CDR3: CASSLAQPNTEAFF; DNA: TGCGCCAGCAGCTTGGCACAGCCGAACACTGAAGCTTTCTTT
D: TRBD1; J: TRBJ2-7; size: NA; V: TRBV20-1; CDR3: CSALTGTGVYEQYF; DNA: TGCAGTGCTTTAACCGGGACAGGGGTTTACGAGCAGTACTTC
D: NA; J: TRBJ1-6; size: NA; V: TRBV9; CDR3: CASSTGVVNSPLHF; DNA: TGTGCCAGCAGTACCGGGGTCGTTAATTCACCCCTCCACTTT
D: NA; J: TRBJ2-1; size: NA; V: TRBV5-6; CDR3: CASSLAGSRNEQFF; DNA: TGTGCCAGCAGCTTGGCGGGCTCCCGCAATGAGCAGTTCTTC
D: NA; J: TRBJ2-7; size: many; V: TRBV18; CDR3: CASSIGYEQYF; DNA: TGTGCCAGCTCAATAGGGTACGAGCAGTACTTC
D: NA; J: TRBJ2-6; size: NA; V: TRBV4-1; CDR3: CASSQVSGANVLTF; DNA: TGCGCCAGCAGCCAAGTCTCTGGGGCCAACGTCCTGACTTTC
D: NA; J: TRBJ2-3; size: few; V: TRBV29-1; CDR3: CSVPGSGTDTQYF; DNA: TGCAGCGTCCCCGGGTCGGGCACAGATACGCAGTATTTT
D: NA; J: TRBJ1-1; size: NA; V: TRBV7-8; CDR3: CASSLVGASGMSTEAFF; DNA: TGTGCCAGCAGCTTAGTTGGGGCCTCCGGGATGAGCACTGAAGCTTTCTTT
D: NA; J: TRBJ2-3; size: few; V: TRBV29-1; CDR3: CSVKPLTGLSTDTQYF; DNA: TGCAGCGTAAAACCACTTACAGGCCTAAGCACAGATACGCAGTATTTT
D: TRBD2; J: TRBJ2-7; size: NA; V: TRBV4-3; CDR3: CASSQVAGGSYEQYF; DNA: TGCGCCAGCAGCCAAGTTGCGGGGGGAAGCTACGAGCAGTACTTC